Presented here are 2 T cell receptor beta chains from one specimen sequenced in a study of T cell repertoires in cytomegalovirus infection. No antigens are known for them. MiXCR, run by TCRdb on the reads, gives a single entry per CDR3 protein. Seen here are about half a million distinct CDR3 sequences, 33% observed once, and the top ten hold 15% to 20%. This material consisted of cultured PBMCs, taken from culture after CMV antigen stimulation. All receptors come from a human donor in good health (CMV status not recorded). Some clones in this sample may be carry-over from other donors' samples.

A few counts support this clonotype. The junction and the germline gene differ at one end; a read error may be behind it. The genes are TRBV5-1 and TRBJ1-6; TRBD1 agrees at 11 bases. CDR3 length: 15 amino acids. Germline V lookup: CDR1 SGHRS, CDR2 YFSETQ. In DNA form, the CDR3 reads TGTGCCAGCAGCCCTGGACAGGGGGCTAATTCACCCCTCCACTTT. Translation: CASSPGQGANSPLHF.

The V and J genes are TRBV4-1 and TRBJ2-3; tentatively, D is TRBD1 (5 bases). Germline values: CDR1 MGHRA, CDR2 YSYEKL. Trimming removed 3 bases from V and 0 bases from J, with 10 bases in between. The CDR3 totals 15 residues. The CDR3 nucleotides are TGCGCCAGCAGCCAGCAGGACACTAGCACAGATACGCAGTATTTT. This encodes CASSQQDTSTDTQYF.